One and the same sample provided the 2 T cell receptor beta chains below, sequenced in a study of CD8+ T cells in alopecia areata listed by TCRdb under 2018. The library was built by means of the immunoSEQ multiplex PCR assay. RNA was extracted from all samples and reverse transcribed into cDNA, which served as template for TCR sequencing. The table comes from immuneACCESS by way of TCRdb, which keeps in-frame sequences with V and J called. Part of the clones is missing from these tables; in studies checked, under half for an unresolved V gene and the rest for unknown reasons. The sample contains roughly 70,000 clones, roughly 28% of them found a single time. The ten biggest clones cover about 16% of the sample. In the paper's terms, the time point label means: roughly 27 days on oral tofacitinib. The treatment or condition label on this specimen signifies: oral pan-JAK inhibitor, 5-10 mg twice daily.

The specimen was CD8+ T cells sorted from blood, collected at week 4, from a patient treated with tofacitinib. These receptors all stem from a human donor with alopecia areata.

This clone has a handful of counts. J is TRBJ2-1 and V is TRBV7-9; 12 bases match TRBD2. CDR3 size: 18 residues. Germline loops: CDR1 SEHNR, CDR2 FQNEAQ (reference sequence). Losses at the gene ends were 1 base for V and 12 bases for J; bases not matched to a gene: 16. For the CDR3, the DNA is TGTGCCAGCAGCTTAGTCCACCGGGGACTAGCGGGCACCCCAGGGCAGTTCTTC. This gives the protein CASSLVHRGLAGTPGQFF.

The J gene is TRBJ2-3, the V gene TRBV9; 7 bases map to TRBD1. J was trimmed by 6 bases and V by 3 bases; bases with no gene match: 4. CDR1 is SGDLS and CDR2 is YYNGEE in the germline V gene. The CDR3 length is 13 residues. The CDR3 is CASSGTGSDTQYF. As DNA, the CDR3 is TGTGCCAGCAGCGGGACAGGTTCGGATACGCAGTATTTT.